This T cell receptor (beta chain) derives from a study of shared clonotypes between healthy human individuals. Findings and limits, study-wide: Several donors showed sharing of around 5.3% of naive CD4 clonotypes.

CD45RA-negative memory and CD45RA+ naive subsets were split from the CD4+ cells. Genomic DNA belonging to each subset was distributed in equal measure over several immunoSEQ plates. The repertoire was sequenced with immunoSEQ multiplex PCR; TCRdb's copy has only in-frame clones and lacks some. This sample has about 990,000 clones; 75% to 85% occur once, and the top ten carry under 0.8%. Regarding this clone: Its antigen remains unknown.

The germline V gene encodes CDR1 SGHTA and CDR2 FQGNSA. The germline V and J ends were trimmed by 5 bases and 3 bases, with 11 bases remaining between them. The length of the CDR3 is 13 residues. This chain joins TRBV7-2 and TRBJ2-7, with TRBD1 as a possible D gene (6 bases). This receptor was taken from a man aged 18-30 years in good health. Some clones in this sample may be carry-over from other donors' samples. The sequenced material came from memory CD4+ T cells from PBMCs. Specified subset: CD45RA-negative fraction. CDR3 loop: CASSQGHGYEQYF. As DNA, the CDR3 is TGTGCCAGCAGCCAGGGACACGGCTACGAGCAGTACTTC.